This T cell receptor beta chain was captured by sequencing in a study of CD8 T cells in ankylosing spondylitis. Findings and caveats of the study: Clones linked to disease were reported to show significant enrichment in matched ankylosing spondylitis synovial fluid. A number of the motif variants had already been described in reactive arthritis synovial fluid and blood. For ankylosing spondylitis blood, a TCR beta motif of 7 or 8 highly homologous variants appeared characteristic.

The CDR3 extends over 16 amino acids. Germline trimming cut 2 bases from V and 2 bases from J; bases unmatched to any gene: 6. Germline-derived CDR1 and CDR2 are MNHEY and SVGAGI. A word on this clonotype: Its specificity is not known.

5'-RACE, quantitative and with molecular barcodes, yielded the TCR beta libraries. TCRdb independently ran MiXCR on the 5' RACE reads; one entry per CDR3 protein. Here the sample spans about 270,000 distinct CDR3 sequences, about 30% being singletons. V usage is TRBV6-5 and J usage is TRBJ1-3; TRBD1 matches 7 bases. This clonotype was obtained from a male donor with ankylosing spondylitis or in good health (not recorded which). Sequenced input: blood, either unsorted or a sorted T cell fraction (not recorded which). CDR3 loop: CASSYRGQPPGNTIYF. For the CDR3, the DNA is TGTGCCAGCAGTTACCGGGGACAGCCTCCTGGAAACACCATATATTTT.